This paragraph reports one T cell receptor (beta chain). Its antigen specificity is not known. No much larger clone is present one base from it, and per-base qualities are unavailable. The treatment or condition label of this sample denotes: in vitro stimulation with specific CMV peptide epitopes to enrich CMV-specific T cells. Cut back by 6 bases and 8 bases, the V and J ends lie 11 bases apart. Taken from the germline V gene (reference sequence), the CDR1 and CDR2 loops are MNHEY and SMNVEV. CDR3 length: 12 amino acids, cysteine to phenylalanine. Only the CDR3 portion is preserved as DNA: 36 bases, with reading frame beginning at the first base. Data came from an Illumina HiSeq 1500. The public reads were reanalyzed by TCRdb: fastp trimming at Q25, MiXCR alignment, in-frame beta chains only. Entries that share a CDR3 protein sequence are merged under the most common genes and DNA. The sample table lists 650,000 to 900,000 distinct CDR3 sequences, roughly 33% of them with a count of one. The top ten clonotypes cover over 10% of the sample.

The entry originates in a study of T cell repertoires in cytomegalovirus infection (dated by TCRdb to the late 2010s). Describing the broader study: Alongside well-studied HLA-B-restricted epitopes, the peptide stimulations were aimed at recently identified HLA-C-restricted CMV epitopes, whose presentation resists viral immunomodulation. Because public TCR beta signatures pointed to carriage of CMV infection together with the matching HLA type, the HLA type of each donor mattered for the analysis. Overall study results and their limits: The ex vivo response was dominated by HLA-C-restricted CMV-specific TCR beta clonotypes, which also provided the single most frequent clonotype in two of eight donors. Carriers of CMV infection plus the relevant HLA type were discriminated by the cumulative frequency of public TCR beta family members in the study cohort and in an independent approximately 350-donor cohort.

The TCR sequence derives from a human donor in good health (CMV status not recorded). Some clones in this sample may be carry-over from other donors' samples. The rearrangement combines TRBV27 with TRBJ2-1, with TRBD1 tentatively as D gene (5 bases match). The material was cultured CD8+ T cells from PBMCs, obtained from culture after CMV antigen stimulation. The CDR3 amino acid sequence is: CASSKPRDEQFF. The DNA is TGTGCCAGCAGCAAACCCAGGGATGAGCAGTTCTTC.